This T cell receptor (beta chain) was retrieved from a study of blood T cell repertoires in COVID-19. Overall study: PBMCs, B-cell-depleted T cells, or T cells provided the cDNA or gDNA that made up the material.

Seattle patient enrollment occurred during active infection, with longitudinal follow-up thereafter. In the original processing: It was from reference gene primer amplification that nucleated cell counts were estimated. Here immunoSEQ multiplex PCR was the method, and the copy in TCRdb shows in-frame clones only, minus some. The V and J calls and clone size are taken from that table; D and trimming were inferred from the DNA. In the table there are some 450,000 clones, approximately 90% of which are singletons. This clone came up once. The CDR3 extends over 13 amino acids. The V gene lost 4 bases and the J gene lost 5 bases, with 11 bases spanning the gap. Germline CDR1 KGHDR, CDR2 SFDVKD.

This TCR was recovered from a woman in her forties or fifties with COVID-19, enrolled during active disease. The source material was peripheral blood. The gene calls are TRBV24-1 and TRBJ2-7; D is perhaps TRBD2 (6 bases). Here the CDR3 reads CATSDQRVDEQYF. The CDR3 DNA sequence: TGTGCCACCAGTGACCAGCGGGTGGACGAGCAGTACTTC.